One sample yielded the 24 T cell receptor beta chains listed below, sequenced in a study of cytomegalovirus exposure and HLA in healthy donors. PCR primers comprised 60 Vbeta and 13 Jbeta primers. TCRdb keeps only in-frame clones here, not all; method: immunoSEQ multiplex PCR. The sample holds some 150,000 clones, roughly 80% seen once. Sample: PBMCs. These receptors all come from a woman under 40 in good health and CMV-seronegative.

V is TRBV19 and J is TRBJ2-7; the match to TRBD1 covers 7 bases. The length of the CDR3 is 14 residues. The J segment lost 5 bases and the V segment lost 1 base, leaving 5 bases of the junction unmatched. Germline loops: CDR1 LNHDA, CDR2 SQIVND (reference sequence). The CDR3 DNA is TGTGCCAGTAGTATAGCACAGGGGTCCCACGAGCAGTACTTC. Amino acids: CASSIAQGSHEQYF.

Regarding this clone: As the CDR3 is not closed by the conserved phenylalanine or tryptophan, this likely results from a read error. The chain links TRBV4-3 to TRBJ1-2, with 7 nucleotides matching TRBD1. This CDR3 spans 14 amino acids. Germline V gene lookup returns CDR1 LGHNA and CDR2 YSLEER. V lost 0 bases, J lost 4 bases, and 2 bases stayed unmatched. The CDR3 DNA reads TGCGCCAGCAGCCAAGATCAGGGGGTCTATGGCTACACCCTC. Translation gives CASSQDQGVYGYTL.

The chain employs TRBV5-5 and TRBJ1-3; D gene uncertain. This CDR3 has 15 amino acids. Germline values: CDR1 SGHKS, CDR2 YYEKEE (reference sequence). The V end was cut by 0 bases, the J end by 1 base, with 8 bases between. The CDR3 DNA is TGTGCCAGCAGCTTGGAGGCTAGGTCTGGAAACACCATATATTTT. The encoded protein is CASSLEARSGNTIYF.

The V gene is TRBV27, the J gene TRBJ2-7; TRBD2 matches at 10 bases. This CDR3 contains 19 residues. With V trimmed by 5 bases and J by 6 bases, 22 bases remained unmatched. Germline CDR1 is MNHEY and CDR2 is SMNVEV (reference sequence). The CDR3: CASSPQRGGFLTFAREQYF. The CDR3 DNA follows: TGTGCCAGCAGTCCCCAGCGGGGGGGCTTCTTGACATTCGCGCGCGAGCAGTACTTC.

This clone has just a few counts. The chain uses TRBV6-6 and TRBJ1-5; D is uncertain. This CDR3 spans 16 amino acids. The V and J ends lost 6 bases and 4 bases respectively, with 19 bases between them. From germline, CDR1 is MNHNY and CDR2 SVGAGI (reference sequence). The CDR3 DNA reads as TGTGCCAGCAGGGATGGTGTCATAGACTTTAATCAGCCCCAGCATTTT. This translates into CASRDGVIDFNQPQHF.

The CDR3 loop reads CAWRARGNSPLHF. CDR3 sequence (DNA): TGTGCCTGGAGAGCGCGAGGGAATTCACCCCTCCACTTT. This sequence joins TRBV30 and TRBJ1-6; D unresolved. The germline CDR1 and CDR2 sequences are GTSNPN and SVGIG (reference sequence). This CDR3 is 13 amino acids long. Trimming removed 3 bases at V and 7 bases at J, with 10 bases between.

On this clone itself: At one end, the junction sequence differs from germline, possibly due to a read error. The CDR3 bases are TGTTCCAGCAGCCCCTCACTAGCGGACTCCACAGATACGCAGTATTTT. Its protein is CSSSPSLADSTDTQYF. The rearrangement joins TRBV7-9 to TRBJ2-3; TRBD2 matches 8 bases. This CDR3 region has 16 residues. The germline V gene has CDR1 SEHNR and CDR2 FQNEAQ (reference sequence).

The V and J genes are TRBV7-8 and TRBJ1-5; D call uncertain. The germline gives CDR1 SGHVS, CDR2 FQNEAQ. This CDR3 contains 15 residues. V lost 2 bases, J lost 0 bases, and 8 bases lay in between. CDR3 nucleotide sequence: TGTGCCAGCAGCTTAAGCGGGCCTAGCAATCAGCCCCAGCATTTT. Translated: CASSLSGPSNQPQHF.

The J gene is TRBJ1-2, the V gene TRBV10-3, with 7 bases fitting TRBD1. Germline trimming cut 1 base from V and 4 bases from J; bases unmatched to any gene: 15. The germline CDR1 and CDR2 sequences are ENHRY and SYGVKD. CDR3 length equals 18 residues. CDR3 sequence: CAISEFSHRGVGGYGYTF. The CDR3 nucleotides read TGTGCCATCAGTGAGTTTTCACACAGGGGCGTTGGGGGCTATGGCTACACCTTC.

There are a few counts of this clone. This chain uses TRBV7-9 with TRBJ1-4; D remains unclear. The V gene's germline CDR1 is SEHNR and CDR2 FQNEAQ (reference sequence). Trimming removed 4 bases from V and 5 bases from J, with 20 bases in between. The CDR3 spans 17 residues. The CDR3 region has the DNA TGTGCCAGCAGCTCCCCCCGGGTATCCACACGAAATGAAAAACTGTTTTTT. This sequence encodes CASSSPRVSTRNEKLFF. The variable domain in full, completed from reference TRBV7-9 and TRBJ1-4, reads DTGVSQNPRHKITKRGQNVTFRCDPISEHNRLYWYRQTLGQGPEFLTYFQNEAQLEKSRLLSDRFSAERPKGSFSTLEIQRTEQGDSAMYLCASSSPRVSTRNEKLFFGSGTQLSVL.

The rearrangement uses TRBV5-1 and TRBJ2-1, with a possible D match to TRBD2 (5 bases). CDR1 SGHRS and CDR2 YFSETQ come from the germline V gene. The CDR3 loop spans 14 amino acids. With 4 bases removed from V and 8 bases from J, the gap between germline ends came to 16 bases. CDR3 residues: CASSRERVWDEQFF. Here the CDR3 DNA reads TGCGCCAGCAGCCGTGAGAGGGTGTGGGATGAGCAGTTCTTC.

On this clone itself: The junction and the germline gene differ at one end; a read error may be behind it. The V call is TRBV7-9, the J call TRBJ2-4; D call uncertain. Germline CDR1 is SEHNR and CDR2 is FQNEAQ (reference sequence). This CDR3 spans 13 amino acids. CDR3 loop: CSSTLVTRNIQYF. The CDR3 coding sequence is TGTTCCAGCACCCTTGTCACCCGGAACATTCAGTACTTC.

V usage is TRBV7-9 and J usage is TRBJ2-6, with unresolved D. Looked up from germline, CDR1 is SEHNR and CDR2 is FQNEAQ (reference sequence). The V gene lost 5 bases and the J gene lost 4 bases, with 12 bases spanning the gap. CDR3 length: 15 residues. The CDR3 region has the DNA TGTGCCAGCAGCCGCGTCGGGTCCGGGGCCAACGTCCTGACTTTC. This gives the protein CASSRVGSGANVLTF.

The chain has TRBV11-2 and TRBJ1-6, with D maybe TRBD1 (5 bases). This CDR3 is 18 amino acids long. Trimming cost V 4 bases and J 0 bases, with 16 bases left between them. Germline assignment: CDR1 SGHAT and CDR2 FQNNGV. The CDR3 nucleotides are TGTGCCAGCAGCTCGGGGGGGAGGAAAAGCTCCTATAATTCACCCCTCCACTTT. Protein product: CASSSGGRKSSYNSPLHF.

The genes are TRBV5-4 and TRBJ2-5; no clear D gene. The germline V gene encodes CDR1 SGHNT and CDR2 YYREEE (reference sequence). Trimming cost V 3 bases and J 1 base, with 7 bases left between them. The length of the CDR3 is 13 residues. CDR3 amino acids: CASSSPTQETQYF. CDR3 in DNA: TGTGCCAGCAGCTCACCTACCCAAGAGACCCAGTACTTC.

This sequence joins TRBV7-3 and TRBJ2-1, with TRBD1 as a possible D gene (5 bases). Looked up from germline, CDR1 is SGHTA and CDR2 is FQGTGA. The CDR3 sequence is 13 residues long. With 1 base removed from V and 9 bases from J, the gap between germline ends came to 10 bases. This CDR3 is CASSLSSRGEQFF. CDR3 DNA sequence: TGTGCCAGCAGCTTAAGTAGTAGGGGTGAGCAGTTCTTC.

This chain joins TRBV6-1 and TRBJ1-3; D may be TRBD1 (6 bases). The CDR3 has 15 amino acids. V lost 6 bases to trimming and J lost 2 bases, with 14 bases between them. CDR1 is MNHNS, CDR2 SASEGT, per germline. The CDR3 DNA sequence: TGTGCCAGCAGGTTCATCAGGGGTACTGGAAACACCATATATTTT. Encoded protein: CASRFIRGTGNTIYF.

This sequence joins TRBV5-4 and TRBJ1-6; no clear D gene. CDR1 is SGHNT and CDR2 is YYREEE in the germline V gene (reference sequence). V was shortened by 0 bases and J by 6 bases, with 10 bases between the two germline ends. The CDR3 is made up of 15 amino acids. CDR3 sequence: CASSLARQVNSPLHF. The CDR3 coding sequence is TGTGCCAGCAGCTTGGCCCGTCAGGTTAATTCACCCCTCCACTTT.

There are a few counts of this clone. V gene TRBV6-1 combines with J gene TRBJ2-3; tentative D call: TRBD2 (6 bases). The CDR3 extends over 11 amino acids. Trimming left V 8 bases short and J 9 bases short, with 12 bases between. Germline-derived CDR1 and CDR2 are MNHNS and SASEGT. CDR3 bases: TGTGCCAGCGAGGACTATCACACGCAGTATTTT. It translates to CASEDYHTQYF.

The chain carries TRBV29-1 and TRBJ2-7, with TRBD1 identical over 9 bases. Losses at the gene ends were 6 bases for V and 6 bases for J; bases not matched to a gene: 12. Germline CDR1 SQVTM, CDR2 ANQGSEA. The length of the CDR3 is 14 residues. The CDR3 coding sequence is TGCAGCGTCGATCGGACAGGGGCTCCGGGCGAGCAGTACTTC. Residues: CSVDRTGAPGEQYF.

The J gene is TRBJ2-7, the V gene TRBV5-1; D possibly corresponds to TRBD2 (7 bases). Trimming removed 3 bases at V and 0 bases at J, with 22 bases between. Germline lookup yields CDR1 SGHRS and CDR2 YFSETQ. CDR3 length equals 18 residues. CDR3 residues: CASSSGLEGVSSSYEQYF. Written as DNA, the CDR3 is TGCGCCAGCAGCTCCGGACTAGAGGGGGTATCTAGCTCCTACGAGCAGTACTTC. Together with reference TRBV5-1 and TRBJ2-7, the CDR3 gives the full variable domain: KAGVTQTPRYLIKTRGQQVTLSCSPISGHRSVSWYQQTPGQGLQFLFEYFSETQRNKGNFPGRFSGRQFSNSRSEMNVSTLELGDSALYLCASSSGLEGVSSSYEQYFGPGTRLTVT.

This clone was seen only a few times. This CDR3 reads CASSIIRGGAKDGYTF. The CDR3, as DNA: TGTGCCAGCAGTATCATCCGGGGGGGGGCTAAAGATGGCTACACCTTC. The V and J genes are TRBV11-2 and TRBJ1-2; weak D call: TRBD1 (6 bases). Looked up from germline, CDR1 is SGHAT and CDR2 is FQNNGV. Trimming shortened V by 6 bases and J by 6 bases, and 23 bases separated the two germline ends. The CDR3 has 16 residues.

The chain carries TRBV11-3 and TRBJ2-2; TRBD1 matches 8 bases. This CDR3 region has 15 residues. Germline V gene lookup returns CDR1 SGHNT and CDR2 YENEEA. J lost 0 bases, V lost 5 bases, and 2 bases had no gene match. The CDR3 sequence is CASSRDRSNTGELFF. CDR3 nucleotide sequence: TGTGCCAGCAGCCGGGACAGGTCGAACACCGGGGAGCTGTTTTTT.

This clone was picked up a small number of times. V gene TRBV30 combines with J gene TRBJ2-1; possible D gene TRBD1, 6 bases. Germline loops: CDR1 GTSNPN, CDR2 SVGIG (reference sequence). CDR3 length: 14 residues. V lost 3 bases to trimming and J lost 1 base, with 10 bases between them. This chain's CDR3 is CAWSRGGSYNEQFF. In DNA form, the CDR3 reads TGTGCCTGGAGCAGAGGGGGATCCTACAATGAGCAGTTCTTC.